This T cell receptor beta chain is from a study of T cell changes during pregnancy in multiple sclerosis (dated 2019 in TCRdb). Notes on the research overall: In women with multiple sclerosis, the researchers looked at how the T cell repertoire shifted as pregnancy progressed.

Libraries came from the immunoSEQ multiplex PCR assay. TCRdb limited this immuneACCESS table to in-frame rearrangements with V and J called. A share of clones is missing; checked studies link under half to unresolved V genes, and the rest is unexplained. The table for this sample lists roughly 60,000 clones; around 93% of them were counted only once. The ten top clones hold about 0.33% of the sample. This clone was counted once. Its antigen is still unknown. There are no base qualities to consult, and no much larger clone falls within one base. According to the germline V gene (reference sequence), CDR1 reads GTSNPN and CDR2 reads SVGIG. V is cut by 5 bases and J by 5 bases, and the space between the germline ends is 9 bases. The CDR3 has 11 amino acids, counting the end cysteine and phenylalanine. Only the CDR3 region is kept as DNA, spanning 33 bases read in frame from base 1.

The chain is encoded by TRBV30 joined to TRBJ1-2, with an unclear D gene assignment. The receptor was derived from a female donor with multiple sclerosis, enrolled in a pregnancy study. Here the sequenced sample was CD4+ T cells from peripheral blood mononuclear cells, taken before pregnancy. The CDR3 reads as follows: CAWGSVYGYTF. The bases are TGTGCCTGGGGGAGCGTTTATGGCTACACCTTC.